The text below deals with one T cell receptor beta chain. This sample is drawn from a study of blood T cell repertoires in COVID-19. CDR1 is MNHEY and CDR2 is SMNVEV in the germline V gene (reference sequence). V lost 2 bases to trimming and J lost 2 bases, with 7 bases between them. This CDR3 spans 15 amino acids. The table came from immunoSEQ multiplex PCR; TCRdb's copy has only in-frame clones and leaves some out. This sample yields approximately 100,000 clones, of which roughly 85% are seen a single time; 2% to 3% belongs to the top ten. The receptor was isolated from a woman aged 50 to 60 who had recovered from COVID-19. The chain is built from TRBV27 and TRBJ2-6, with D possibly being TRBD1 (5 bases). The sample was PBMCs or T cells enriched from blood (not recorded which). As DNA, the CDR3 is TGTGCCAGCAGTTTAAGCAGGGCTGGGGCCAACGTCCTGACTTTC. Translating it yields CASSLSRAGANVLTF.